The clone carrying this T cell receptor beta chain was seen a few times. Participant reports of clinical history set cohort assignment. Someone with COVID-19 had been met by exposed participants within 2 weeks before study entry. This record comes from a study of blood T cell repertoires in COVID-19. In the study overall: Spain, Italy and the United States supplied samples that represented acute and convalescent COVID-19.

Germline V CDR1 and CDR2: LGHNT, FRNRAP. V shed 4 bases, J shed 2 bases, and the junction held 2 bases outside the gene matches. CDR3 size: 14 residues. Per the study methods: Amplification of reference gene primers provided the estimated nucleated cell counts. Using immunoSEQ multiplex PCR, the repertoire was profiled, and TCRdb retains in-frame clones only, with some absent. V, J and clone size reflect that table, while D and trimming were determined from the DNA. In the table there are about 270,000 clones, roughly 90% of which are singletons. Specimen: PBMCs or T cells enriched from blood (not recorded which). The receptor was isolated from a man between 40 and 49 years old who had been exposed to COVID-19. This chain joins TRBV12-5 and TRBJ1-5, with TRBD1 matching 7 bases. Here the CDR3 reads CASGSGGGNQPQHF. In DNA, the CDR3 is TGTGCTAGTGGTTCAGGGGGTGGCAATCAGCCCCAGCATTTT.